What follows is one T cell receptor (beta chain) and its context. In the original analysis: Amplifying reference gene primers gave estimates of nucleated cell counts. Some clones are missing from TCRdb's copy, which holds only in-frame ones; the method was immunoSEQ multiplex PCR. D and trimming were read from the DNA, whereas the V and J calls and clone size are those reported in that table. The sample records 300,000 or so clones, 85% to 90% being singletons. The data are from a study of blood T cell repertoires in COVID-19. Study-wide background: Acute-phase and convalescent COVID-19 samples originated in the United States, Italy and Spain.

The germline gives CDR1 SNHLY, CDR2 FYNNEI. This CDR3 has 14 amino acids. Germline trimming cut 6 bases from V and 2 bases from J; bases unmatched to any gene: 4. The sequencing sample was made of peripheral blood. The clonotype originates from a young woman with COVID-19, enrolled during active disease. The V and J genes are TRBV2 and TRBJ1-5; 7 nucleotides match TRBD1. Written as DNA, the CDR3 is TGTGCCAGCAGCGGAGGGACAGGCAATCAGCCCCAGCATTTT. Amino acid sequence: CASSGGTGNQPQHF.